This TCR beta chain appears in the sequencing data of a study of blood T cell repertoires in COVID-19. Study-level information: The samples span acute and convalescent COVID-19 from the United States, Italy and Spain.

Per the authors' pipeline: For nucleated cells, counts were estimated from reference gene primer amplification. The protocol was immunoSEQ multiplex PCR, while the TCRdb copy is restricted to in-frame clones and leaves out a portion. The V and J calls and clone size are taken from that table; D and trimming were inferred from the DNA. The sample yields 100,000 or so clones, about 86% seen once. The length of the CDR3 is 17 residues. V gave up 4 bases and J gave up 2 bases, with 16 bases separating them. Germline lookup yields CDR1 SGHRS and CDR2 YFSETQ. The source material was peripheral blood. This TCR derives from a man in his sixties with acute or convalescent COVID-19. The chain links TRBV5-1 to TRBJ2-6; weak D call: TRBD2 (7 bases). CDR3 loop: CASSPQGGGPGANVLTF. The CDR3 nucleotides read TGCGCCAGCAGCCCACAAGGGGGGGGGCCTGGGGCCAACGTCCTGACTTTC.